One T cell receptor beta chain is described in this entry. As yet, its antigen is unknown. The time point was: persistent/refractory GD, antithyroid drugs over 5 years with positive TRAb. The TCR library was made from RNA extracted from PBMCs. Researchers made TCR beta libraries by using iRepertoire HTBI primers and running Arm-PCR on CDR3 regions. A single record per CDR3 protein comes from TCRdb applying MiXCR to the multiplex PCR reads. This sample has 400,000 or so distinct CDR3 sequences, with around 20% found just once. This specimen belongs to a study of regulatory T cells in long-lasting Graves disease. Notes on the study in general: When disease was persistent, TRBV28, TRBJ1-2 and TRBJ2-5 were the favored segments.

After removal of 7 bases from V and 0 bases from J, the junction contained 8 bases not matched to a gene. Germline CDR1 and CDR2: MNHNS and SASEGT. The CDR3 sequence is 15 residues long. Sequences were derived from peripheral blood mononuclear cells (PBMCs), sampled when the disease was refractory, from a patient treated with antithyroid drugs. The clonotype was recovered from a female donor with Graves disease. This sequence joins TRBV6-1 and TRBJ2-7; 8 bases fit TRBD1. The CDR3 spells CASTLQGVPSYEQYF. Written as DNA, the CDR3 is TGTGCCAGCACCCTACAGGGGGTTCCCTCCTACGAGCAGTACTTC.